This passage covers 18 T cell receptor beta chains from one sample sequenced in a study of cytomegalovirus exposure and HLA in healthy donors. 60 Vbeta and 13 Jbeta primers were used in PCR. TCRdb keeps only in-frame clones here, not all; method: immunoSEQ multiplex PCR. This table holds 150,000 to 200,000 clones, 77% found once. The sequenced sample consisted of PBMCs. The origin of the receptors is a man aged 50 to 60 in good health and CMV-seropositive.

J is TRBJ2-2 and V is TRBV30, with 8 positions matching TRBD2. V lost 3 bases and J lost 6; bases outside the gene matches: 9. This CDR3 is built from 15 residues. Germline CDR1 and CDR2: GTSNPN and SVGIG (reference sequence). The CDR3 region has the DNA TGTGCCTGGAGGCCCGGACTAGCCCGGGCCGGGGAGCTGTTTTTT. This encodes CAWRPGLARAGELFF.

The genes are TRBV15 and TRBJ1-1, with 10 bases lining up with TRBD1. Germline lookup yields CDR1 LNHNV and CDR2 YYDKDF (reference sequence). This CDR3 region has 14 residues. V dropped 4 bases and J dropped 4; count of bases not matched to a gene: 3. DNA for the CDR3: TGTGCCACCAGCATCGGGACAGGGGTCACTGAAGCTTTCTTT. This gives the protein CATSIGTGVTEAFF.

This chain uses TRBV19 with TRBJ1-5; D is uncertain. V was cut by 5 bases and J by 7 bases, with 18 bases left in between. In germline, CDR1 is LNHDA, CDR2 SQIVND (reference sequence). The CDR3 spans 15 residues. The CDR3 sequence is CASSAFSGSYQPQHF. As DNA, the CDR3 is TGTGCCAGTAGTGCCTTCTCCGGGAGCTACCAGCCCCAGCATTTT.

In its sample, this clone was seen a few times. The chain links TRBV28 to TRBJ2-7; 7 bases line up with TRBD1. The CDR3 has 14 residues. J gave up 0 bases and V 7 bases, and 6 bases lay outside the gene matches. Germline lookup yields CDR1 MDHEN and CDR2 SYDVKM. The CDR3, as DNA: TGTGCCAGCAAAGACAGGGCGAGCTCCTACGAGCAGTACTTC. The encoded protein is CASKDRASSYEQYF.

The CDR3 nucleotides are TGTGCCAGCAGGGCATACAATGAGCAGTTCTTC. It is translated as CASRAYNEQFF. The V and J genes are TRBV28 and TRBJ2-1; D gene unclear. V lost 6 bases to trimming and J lost 4 bases, with 4 bases between them. The CDR3 loop spans 11 amino acids. Germline CDR1 is MDHEN and CDR2 is SYDVKM.

This rearrangement joins TRBV5-6 to TRBJ1-2; weak D call: TRBD1 (5 bases). Germline V gene data show CDR1 as SGHDT and CDR2 as YYEEEE. V dropped 5 bases and J dropped 3 bases, with 17 bases sitting between them. The CDR3 spans 15 residues. The CDR3 sequence: CASRTGHAVYYGYTF. DNA for the CDR3: TGTGCCAGCAGAACCGGACACGCTGTTTACTATGGCTACACCTTC.

About this clone: The identical CDR3 is also encoded by other nucleotide sequences in the sample. The CDR3 bases are TGTGCCAGCAGCTTGGGACTAGCGGGATTGTCAGATACGCAGTATTTT. Encoded protein: CASSLGLAGLSDTQYF. The chain has TRBV11-3 and TRBJ2-3; 13 bases match TRBD2. CDR1 and CDR2 from the germline V gene are SGHNT and YENEEA. Germline trimming cut 3 bases from V and 4 bases from J; bases unmatched to any gene: 4. CDR3 length equals 16 residues.

The sample holds one count of this clone. This rearrangement joins TRBV7-9 to TRBJ2-3; D is unclear. V lost 5 bases to trimming and J lost 2 bases, with 11 bases between them. Germline CDR1 is SEHNR and CDR2 is FQNEAQ (reference sequence). The CDR3 totals 14 residues. Here the CDR3 reads CASSPGYNTDTQYF. As DNA, the CDR3 is TGTGCCAGCAGCCCGGGTTACAACACAGATACGCAGTATTTT.

The chain is built from TRBV6-5 and TRBJ1-1; weak D call: TRBD1 (5 bases). Germline CDR1 reads MNHEY; CDR2 reads SVGAGI. The CDR3 has 11 amino acids. V lost 5 bases and J 10 bases, leaving 11 bases between the germline ends. The CDR3 loop reads CASSAGRVAFF. In nucleotides, the CDR3 is TGTGCCAGCAGTGCCGGCAGGGTAGCTTTCTTT.

The V call is TRBV9, the J call TRBJ2-3; 8 bases agree with TRBD2. Germline V gives CDR1 SGDLS, CDR2 YYNGEE. The length of the CDR3 is 14 residues. Germline trimming cut 0 bases from V and 5 bases from J; bases unmatched to any gene: 2. The CDR3 region has the DNA TGTGCCAGCAGCGTAGCGGGGGGGGGAGATACGCAGTATTTT. Its protein product is CASSVAGGGDTQYF.

V usage is TRBV5-1 and J usage is TRBJ2-7; D is perhaps TRBD2 (6 bases). The CDR3 is made up of 14 amino acids. Trimming removed 0 bases from V and 5 bases from J, with 12 bases in between. CDR1 and CDR2 (germline): SGHRS, YFSETQ. CDR3 sequence (DNA): TGCGCCAGCAGCTTGGGGATGGGAGGACACGAGCAGTACTTC. Protein sequence: CASSLGMGGHEQYF.

The rearrangement joins TRBV6-5 to TRBJ1-1, with TRBD1 identical over 7 bases. The CDR3 is made up of 14 amino acids. Germline V lookup: CDR1 MNHEY, CDR2 SVGAGI. Losses at the gene ends were 0 bases for V and 4 bases for J; bases not matched to a gene: 2. In DNA, the CDR3 is TGTGCCAGCAGTTACTCAGACAGGGTCACTGAAGCTTTCTTT. Its translation: CASSYSDRVTEAFF.

V is TRBV19 and J is TRBJ2-7; TRBD1 aligns across 10 bases. The ends lost 8 bases at V and 2 bases at J; junction bases unmatched: 6. Germline V CDR1 and CDR2: LNHDA, SQIVND (reference sequence). The CDR3 spans 14 residues. CDR3 region: CASGMTGGPYEQYF. CDR3 sequence (DNA): TGTGCCAGTGGGATGACAGGGGGCCCCTACGAGCAGTACTTC.

The rearrangement links TRBV2 to TRBJ1-2, with a possible D match to TRBD1 (5 bases). From germline, CDR1 is SNHLY and CDR2 FYNNEI. The CDR3 contains 14 residues. Trimming stripped 0 bases from V and 8 bases from J, with 13 bases between. CDR3 residues: CASSEAGGDRGYTF. The CDR3 region has the DNA TGTGCCAGCAGTGAAGCGGGGGGGGATCGGGGCTACACCTTC.

V and J are TRBV7-8 and TRBJ1-1; D gene ambiguous. V dropped 3 bases and J dropped 1 base, with 6 bases sitting between them. CDR1 and CDR2 (germline): SGHVS, FQNEAQ. This CDR3 region has 13 residues. CDR3 bases: TGTGCCAGCAGCTTGGAGGGGAACACTGAAGCTTTCTTT. Translation: CASSLEGNTEAFF. Together with reference TRBV7-8 and TRBJ1-1, the CDR3 gives the full variable domain: GAGVSQSPRYKVAKRGQDVALRCDPISGHVSLFWYQQALGQGPEFLTYFQNEAQLDKSGLPSDRFFAERPEGSVSTLKIQRTQQEDSAVYLCASSLEGNTEAFFGQGTRLTVV.

The gene calls are TRBV4-1 and TRBJ2-7; 9 positions agree with TRBD1. The CDR3 runs 15 residues. From germline, CDR1 is MGHRA and CDR2 YSYEKL. The V segment lost 3 bases and the J segment 4 bases; nucleotides outside the gene matches: 7. CDR3 in amino acids: CASSHPTGGVYEQYF. CDR3 sequence (DNA): TGCGCCAGCAGCCACCCGACAGGGGGAGTTTACGAGCAGTACTTC.

The chain links TRBV7-2 to TRBJ1-5, with 7 bases aligning to TRBD1. J gave up 2 bases and V 5 bases, and 15 bases lay outside the gene matches. The CDR3 totals 18 residues. Germline assignment: CDR1 SGHTA and CDR2 FQGNSA. Here the CDR3 DNA reads TGTGCCAGCAGCCCGGGTTGGAGGGGGCCTGTACGCAATCAGCCCCAGCATTTT. This encodes CASSPGWRGPVRNQPQHF.

This clone occurred once. CDR3 residues: CASSAGFSSGNTIYF. The CDR3 DNA follows: TGTGCCAGCAGCGCAGGGTTTAGCTCTGGAAACACCATATATTTT. This sequence joins TRBV9 and TRBJ1-3, with D possibly being TRBD1 (5 bases). The CDR3 runs to 15 residues. Germline loops: CDR1 SGDLS, CDR2 YYNGEE. V was clipped by 3 bases and J by 0 bases, with 10 bases between them.